This TCR beta chain comes out of a study of T cell repertoires in cytomegalovirus infection. Unmatched junction bases numbered 14, after V lost 5 bases and J lost 3 bases. The CDR3 is made up of 17 amino acids. Via MiXCR, TCRdb re-called the reads, giving one row per CDR3 protein. The data contain approximately 500,000 distinct CDR3 sequences, about 25% of them seen just once; the ten biggest clones take up roughly 13%. Sequences were obtained from PBMCs. The genes are TRBV12-3 or TRBV12-4 and TRBJ2-3; 7 nucleotides line up with TRBD2. The TCR sequence derives from a human donor in good health (CMV status not recorded). Some clones in this sample may be carry-over from other donors' samples. CDR3 sequence (DNA): TGTGCCAGCAGTCCCTCAAGAGGGCGGGAGCGGACAGATACGCAGTATTTT. This translates into CASSPSRGRERTDTQYF.